The entry below gives a single TCR beta chain sequence along with its context. The data were taken from a study of T-cell reconstitution after alpha-beta-depleted transplantation in children. The TCRbeta library incorporated unique molecular identifiers. MiXCR, run by TCRdb on the PCR reads, gives a single entry per CDR3 protein. The sample shows approximately 420,000 distinct CDR3 sequences, about a tenth of them seen only once. This CDR3 is 17 amino acids long. Trimming cost V 5 bases and J 4 bases; bases outside gene matches: 13. Germline CDR1 is SGHTA and CDR2 is FQGNSA. V is TRBV7-2 and J is TRBJ2-2; 7 bases are a match to TRBD2. The input for sequencing was PBMCs from the stem cell graft donor, taken from the stem cell graft. This TCR derives from a human donor who donated a stem cell graft to a child with acute myeloid leukemia. This CDR3 is CASSLSLRTSRTGELFF. CDR3 nucleotide sequence: TGTGCCAGCAGCCTATCTCTAAGGACTAGTCGCACCGGGGAGCTGTTTTTT.